A single sample gave rise to the 23 T cell receptor beta chains below, sequenced in a study of metastatic and nonmetastatic thyroid tumors (TCRdb year 2020). Before undergoing thyroid surgery, none of the patients had been given any kind of treatment. Library preparation employed PCR. Sequencer: Illumina HiSeq 4000. The public sequencing data were trimmed at Q25 with fastp and processed into clonotypes with MiXCR by TCRdb, which kept only in-frame beta chains. This sample has about 93,000 clones in its table, and 9.5% to 15% of those were observed once. 11% of the sample rests with the top ten. Sequencing was done on a sample of blood. The receptors were gathered from a female donor with papillary thyroid cancer or a benign thyroid nodule (not recorded which). Some clones in this sample may be carry-over from other donors' samples.

To note about this clone: One junction end disagrees with the germline gene, perhaps due to a read error. The chain couples TRBV19 to TRBJ1-1; 9 nucleotides agree with TRBD1. Germline assignment: CDR1 LNHDA and CDR2 SQIVND (reference sequence). This CDR3 comprises 17 residues. CDR3 in DNA: TGTGTCAGTAGTCGGTTATCACTACAGGGGGCGGTAACTGAAGCTTTCTTT. Protein: CVSSRLSLQGAVTEAFF.

This clone was counted many times. The chain recombines TRBV28 with TRBJ2-7; D might be TRBD2 (7 bases). The CDR3 covers 11 residues. The germline V gene has CDR1 MDHEN and CDR2 SYDVKM. V lost 8 bases to trimming and J lost 7 bases, with 12 bases between them. The CDR3 spells CASGRGLEQYF. The CDR3 DNA follows: TGTGCCAGCGGGCGGGGGCTGGAGCAGTACTTC.

At least ten counts were recorded for this clone. The rearrangement uses TRBV3-1 and TRBJ2-1; the match to TRBD2 covers 8 bases. The length of the CDR3 is 19 residues. V lost 0 bases, J lost 3 bases, and 13 bases stayed unmatched. Germline lookup yields CDR1 LGHDT and CDR2 YNNKEL (reference sequence). The CDR3, as DNA: TGTGCCAGCAGCCAAGATCTTCTAGCGGGCCTATGGGACTACAATGAGCAGTTCTTC. It encodes CASSQDLLAGLWDYNEQFF.

This clone was found many times. This chain joins TRBV27 and TRBJ2-7; 7 nucleotides align to TRBD1. The junction had 8 bases not matched to a gene; V was cut back by 4 bases and J by 11 bases. The CDR3 consists of 12 residues. Germline CDR1 is MNHEY and CDR2 is SMNVEV (reference sequence). The CDR3 spells CASSSHRGVEYF. The CDR3 DNA is TGTGCCAGCAGTTCCCACAGGGGTGTCGAGTACTTC.

This clone has a count of ten or more. V gene TRBV7-9 combines with J gene TRBJ2-5; 7 nucleotides align to TRBD1. The length of the CDR3 is 15 residues. V shed 5 bases, J shed 1 base, and the junction held 7 bases outside the gene matches. Germline V CDR1 and CDR2: SEHNR, FQNEAQ (reference sequence). CDR3 sequence: CASSPRQGFQETQYF. Written as DNA, the CDR3 is TGTGCCAGCAGCCCACGACAGGGTTTCCAAGAGACCCAGTACTTC.

There are a few counts of this clone. Being one base from a much bigger clone, this may be a read error. The chain recombines TRBV7-2 with TRBJ2-3; D ambiguous. CDR1 and CDR2 (germline): SGHTA, FQGNSA. V was cut by 5 bases and J by 5 bases, with 5 bases left in between. The CDR3 length is 11 residues. The CDR3 bases are TGTGCCAGCAGCCGAGAAGATACGCAGTATTTT. Translating it yields CASSREDTQYF. The full variable domain, its missing parts supplied by reference TRBV7-2 and TRBJ2-3, is GAGVSQSPSNKVTEKGKDVELRCDPISGHTALYWYRQSLGQGLEFLIYFQGNSAPDKSGLPSDRFSAERTGGSVSTLTIQRTQQEDSAVYLCASSREDTQYFGPGTRLTVL.

This clone was observed many times. Within the sample, other DNA sequences also encode this same CDR3. The chain uses TRBV14 and TRBJ1-6; perhaps TRBD1 as D (6 bases). CDR3 size: 12 residues. V was trimmed by 5 bases and J by 9 bases, leaving 8 bases between them. Germline V CDR1 and CDR2: SGHDN, FVKESK. CDR3 sequence: CASSWTASPLHF. The CDR3 region has the DNA TGTGCCAGCAGCTGGACAGCTTCACCCCTCCACTTT.

This clone was recorded at least ten times. The CDR3 region is CASSQGINEQFF. The CDR3 nucleotides read TGTGCCAGCTCCCAGGGGATCAATGAGCAGTTCTTC. The rearrangement joins TRBV18 to TRBJ2-1; tentative D call: TRBD1 (6 bases). This CDR3 region has 12 residues. Trimming left V 6 bases short and J 6 bases short, with 9 bases between. The germline V gene encodes CDR1 KGHSH and CDR2 LQKENI. The whole variable domain, filled in from reference TRBV18 and TRBJ2-1, reads NAGVMQNPRHLVRRRGQEARLRCSPMKGHSHVYWYRQLPEEGLKFMVYLQKENIIDESGMPKERFSAEFPKEGPSILRIQQVVRGDSAAYFCASSQGINEQFFGPGTRLTVL.

This clone showed up many times. The chain joins TRBV9 to TRBJ1-1; D gene unclear. Germline-derived CDR1 and CDR2 are SGDLS and YYNGEE. The germline V and J ends were trimmed by 0 bases and 4 bases, with 4 bases remaining between them. The CDR3 extends over 12 amino acids. CDR3 DNA sequence: TGTGCCAGCAGCGTAGACAGCACTGAAGCTTTCTTT. It yields the protein CASSVDSTEAFF.

This clone appeared many times. The chain uses TRBV30 and TRBJ2-7, with TRBD2 matching over 10 bases. The CDR3 runs 15 residues. V gave up 3 bases and J gave up 2 bases; unmatched junction bases: 7. The V gene's germline CDR1 is GTSNPN and CDR2 SVGIG (reference sequence). The CDR3 DNA reads TGTGCCTGGAGCAGTCTAGCGGGAGAGACCTACGAGCAGTACTTC. This encodes CAWSSLAGETYEQYF.

On this clone: This could be a read error, since a much larger clone is one nucleotide away. V is TRBV18 and J is TRBJ2-5; D unclear. Near its end, the DNA agrees better with TRBJ2-1, so the J call may be wrong. The length of the CDR3 is 15 residues. CDR1 is KGHSH, CDR2 LQKENI, per germline. Here the CDR3 reads CASSLKDVTYNEQFF. CDR3 DNA sequence: TGTGCCAGCTCACTAAAGGACGTAACCTACAATGAGCAGTTCTTC.

There are many counts of this clone. V gene TRBV9 combines with J gene TRBJ2-2, with D possibly being TRBD2 (7 bases). The CDR3 covers 15 residues. With 0 bases removed from V and 6 bases from J, the gap between germline ends came to 12 bases. Germline V gene sequence: CDR1 SGDLS, CDR2 YYNGEE. The CDR3 DNA reads as TGTGCCAGCAGCGTAGAAGGGGGGAGGGCCGGGGAGCTGTTTTTT. Protein: CASSVEGGRAGELFF.

In this sample, this clone turned up many times. V usage is TRBV5-1 and J usage is TRBJ2-7; D possibly matches TRBD1 or TRBD2 (5 bases each). The V end lost 4 bases, the J end lost 3 bases, and 17 bases lay between the germline ends. The CDR3 length is 15 residues. Germline V CDR1 and CDR2: SGHRS, YFSETQ. CDR3 coding DNA: TGCGCCAGCAGCCTGGGGTGGGGGACGGACTACGAGCAGTACTTC. Its translation is CASSLGWGTDYEQYF.

This clone was found many times. This rearrangement joins TRBV7-2 to TRBJ2-7; 10 bases match TRBD2. Germline CDR1 is SGHTA and CDR2 is FQGNSA. V lost 6 bases and J lost 2; bases outside the gene matches: 4. This CDR3 is 14 amino acids long. CDR3 region: CASRLLAGPYEQYF. For the CDR3, the DNA is TGTGCCAGCAGGTTACTAGCGGGACCCTACGAGCAGTACTTC.

This clone was recorded at least ten times. The V call is TRBV11-3, the J call TRBJ2-5, with D perhaps TRBD1 or TRBD2 (5 bases each). Germline V gives CDR1 SGHNT, CDR2 YENEEA. The ends were cut back, 3 bases at V and 2 bases at J, with 16 bases in the middle. The CDR3 length is 16 residues. For the CDR3, the DNA is TGTGCCAGCAGCTTTAGGCTATCCGAGGGGCAAGAGACCCAGTACTTC. Translating gives CASSFRLSEGQETQYF.

This clone was recorded once. This may be a read error: a much more frequent sequence differs by one nucleotide. Other DNA sequences from this sample encode an identical CDR3 as well. The chain is built from TRBV5-1 and TRBJ2-1; D ambiguous. Germline CDR1 reads SGHRS; CDR2 reads YFSETQ. CDR3 length: 15 residues. The V end was cut by 4 bases, the J end by 3 bases, with 14 bases between. The CDR3 nucleotides read TGCGCCAGCAGCCTGGGCGCAGGTGACTACAATGAGCAGTTCTTC. Its translation: CASSLGAGDYNEQFF.

The genes are TRBV2 and TRBJ2-1; 9 bases are a match to TRBD2. Per the germline V gene, CDR1 is SNHLY and CDR2 is FYNNEI. The CDR3 is 15 residues long. The J segment lost 3 bases and the V segment lost 4 bases, leaving 4 bases of the junction unmatched. The CDR3 coding sequence is TGTGCCAGCAGTGTTAGCGGGAGCTACTACAATGAGCAGTTCTTC. Translated, it gives CASSVSGSYYNEQFF.

The table lists this clone with many counts. The chain recombines TRBV4-2 with TRBJ1-1; possibly TRBD1 for D (5 bases). The germline V and J ends were trimmed by 4 bases and 6 bases, with 21 bases remaining between them. Germline V gene lookup returns CDR1 LGHNA and CDR2 YNFKEQ. This CDR3 has 16 amino acids. CDR3 region: CASSLYPGSGDAEAFF. The CDR3 DNA follows: TGTGCCAGCAGCCTCTACCCTGGAAGCGGGGACGCTGAAGCTTTCTTT.

This clone showed up many times. This chain joins TRBV11-2 and TRBJ2-2, with TRBD1 as a possible D gene (5 bases). The ends were cut back, 0 bases at V and 1 base at J, with 15 bases in the middle. Germline V CDR1 and CDR2: SGHAT, FQNNGV. The CDR3 covers 18 residues. CDR3 sequence reads: CASSLDLTTAMNTGELFF. In DNA form, the CDR3 reads TGTGCCAGCAGCTTAGATCTAACGACAGCGATGAACACCGGGGAGCTGTTTTTT. Looking up the rest from reference TRBV11-2 and TRBJ2-2 gives the full variable domain: EAGVAQSPRYKIIEKRQSVAFWCNPISGHATLYWYQQILGQGPKLLIQFQNNGVVDDSQLPKDRFSAERLKGVDSTLKIQPAKLEDSAVYLCASSLDLTTAMNTGELFFGEGSRLTVL.

The chain is built from TRBV7-9 and TRBJ1-1; D unclear. Germline V CDR1 and CDR2: SEHNR, FQNEAQ (reference sequence). The V end lost 5 bases, the J end lost 4 bases, and 14 bases lay between the germline ends. The CDR3 runs to 14 residues. In nucleotides, the CDR3 is TGTGCCAGCAGCGCGGACGGCCCGGGCACTGAAGCTTTCTTT. This codes for CASSADGPGTEAFF.

This chain joins TRBV7-2 and TRBJ2-7, with TRBD2 as a possible D gene (6 bases). The CDR3 spans 15 residues. V lost 4 bases, J lost 4 bases, and 17 bases lay in between. Per the germline V gene, CDR1 is SGHTA and CDR2 is FQGNSA. The CDR3 protein is CASSSAGTEKYEQYF. The DNA of the CDR3 is TGTGCCAGCAGCTCGGCCGGGACTGAAAAGTACGAGCAGTACTTC.

This clone was counted at least ten times. The V and J genes are TRBV24-1 and TRBJ2-2; maybe TRBD2 (6 bases). Per germline, CDR1 KGHDR and CDR2 SFDVKD. V shed 1 base and J shed 6 bases, with 8 bases lying between them. The CDR3 loop spans 14 amino acids. In nucleotides, the CDR3 is TGTGCCACCAGTGATTTAGGAGGGGCCGGGGAGCTGTTTTTT. It encodes CATSDLGGAGELFF.

This clone has at least ten counts. Here the CDR3 reads CASSLDPVAQFF. The DNA of the CDR3 is TGTGCCAGCAGCTTAGACCCTGTTGCGCAGTTCTTC. J is TRBJ2-1 and V is TRBV7-9; D not certain. Germline CDR1 reads SEHNR; CDR2 reads FQNEAQ (reference sequence). Trimming shortened V by 1 base and J by 12 bases, and 10 bases separated the two germline ends. The CDR3 is made up of 12 amino acids.